This T cell receptor beta chain was captured by sequencing in a study of beta chain features in type 1 diabetes. General study points: Whatever favoring of shorter templates PCR might show would apply equally to patients and controls. The analysis here could not establish whether HLA type shapes TCRB rearrangement.

A CD45RO/CCR7/CD25/CD127/CD95/CD27 panel sorted naive, central memory, regulatory and stem cell-like memory CD4+ cells. Note on this clone: Its antigen is not known.

The germline V gene has CDR1 MNHEY and CDR2 SMNVEV (reference sequence). CDR3 length: 16 residues. V gave up 2 bases and J gave up 3 bases; unmatched junction bases: 5. Expressed TCRB transcripts were sequenced because the isolated RNA had all been reverse transcribed beforehand. Produced via immunoSEQ multiplex PCR; TCRdb's table is partial and in-frame only. The data contain a few hundred thousand clones, more than 9.5% of them singletons. The specimen was naive CD4+ T cells from blood. This TCR was sampled from a woman in her 30s in good health. V gene TRBV27 combines with J gene TRBJ2-3, with TRBD2 matching over 10 bases. The DNA for the CDR3 is TGTGCCAGCAGTTTAATGGCTAGCGGGAGTACAGATACGCAGTATTTT. Its protein is CASSLMASGSTDTQYF.